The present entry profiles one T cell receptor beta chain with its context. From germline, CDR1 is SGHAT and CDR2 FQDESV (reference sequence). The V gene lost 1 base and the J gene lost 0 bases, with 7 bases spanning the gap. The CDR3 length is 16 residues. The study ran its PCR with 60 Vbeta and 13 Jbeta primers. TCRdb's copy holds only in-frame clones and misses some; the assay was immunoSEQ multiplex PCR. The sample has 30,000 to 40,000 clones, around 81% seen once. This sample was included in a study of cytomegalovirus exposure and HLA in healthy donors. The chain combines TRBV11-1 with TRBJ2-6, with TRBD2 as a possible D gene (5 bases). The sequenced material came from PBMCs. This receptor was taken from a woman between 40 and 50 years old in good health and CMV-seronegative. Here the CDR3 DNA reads TGTGCCAGCAGCTTAGAAGGGAGCTCTGGGGCCAACGTCCTGACTTTC. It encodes CASSLEGSSGANVLTF. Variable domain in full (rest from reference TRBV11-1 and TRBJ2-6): EAEVAQSPRYKITEKSQAVAFWCDPISGHATLYWYRQILGQGPELLVQFQDESVVDDSQLPKDRFSAERLKGVDSTLKIQPAELGDSAMYLCASSLEGSSGANVLTFGAGSRLTVL.